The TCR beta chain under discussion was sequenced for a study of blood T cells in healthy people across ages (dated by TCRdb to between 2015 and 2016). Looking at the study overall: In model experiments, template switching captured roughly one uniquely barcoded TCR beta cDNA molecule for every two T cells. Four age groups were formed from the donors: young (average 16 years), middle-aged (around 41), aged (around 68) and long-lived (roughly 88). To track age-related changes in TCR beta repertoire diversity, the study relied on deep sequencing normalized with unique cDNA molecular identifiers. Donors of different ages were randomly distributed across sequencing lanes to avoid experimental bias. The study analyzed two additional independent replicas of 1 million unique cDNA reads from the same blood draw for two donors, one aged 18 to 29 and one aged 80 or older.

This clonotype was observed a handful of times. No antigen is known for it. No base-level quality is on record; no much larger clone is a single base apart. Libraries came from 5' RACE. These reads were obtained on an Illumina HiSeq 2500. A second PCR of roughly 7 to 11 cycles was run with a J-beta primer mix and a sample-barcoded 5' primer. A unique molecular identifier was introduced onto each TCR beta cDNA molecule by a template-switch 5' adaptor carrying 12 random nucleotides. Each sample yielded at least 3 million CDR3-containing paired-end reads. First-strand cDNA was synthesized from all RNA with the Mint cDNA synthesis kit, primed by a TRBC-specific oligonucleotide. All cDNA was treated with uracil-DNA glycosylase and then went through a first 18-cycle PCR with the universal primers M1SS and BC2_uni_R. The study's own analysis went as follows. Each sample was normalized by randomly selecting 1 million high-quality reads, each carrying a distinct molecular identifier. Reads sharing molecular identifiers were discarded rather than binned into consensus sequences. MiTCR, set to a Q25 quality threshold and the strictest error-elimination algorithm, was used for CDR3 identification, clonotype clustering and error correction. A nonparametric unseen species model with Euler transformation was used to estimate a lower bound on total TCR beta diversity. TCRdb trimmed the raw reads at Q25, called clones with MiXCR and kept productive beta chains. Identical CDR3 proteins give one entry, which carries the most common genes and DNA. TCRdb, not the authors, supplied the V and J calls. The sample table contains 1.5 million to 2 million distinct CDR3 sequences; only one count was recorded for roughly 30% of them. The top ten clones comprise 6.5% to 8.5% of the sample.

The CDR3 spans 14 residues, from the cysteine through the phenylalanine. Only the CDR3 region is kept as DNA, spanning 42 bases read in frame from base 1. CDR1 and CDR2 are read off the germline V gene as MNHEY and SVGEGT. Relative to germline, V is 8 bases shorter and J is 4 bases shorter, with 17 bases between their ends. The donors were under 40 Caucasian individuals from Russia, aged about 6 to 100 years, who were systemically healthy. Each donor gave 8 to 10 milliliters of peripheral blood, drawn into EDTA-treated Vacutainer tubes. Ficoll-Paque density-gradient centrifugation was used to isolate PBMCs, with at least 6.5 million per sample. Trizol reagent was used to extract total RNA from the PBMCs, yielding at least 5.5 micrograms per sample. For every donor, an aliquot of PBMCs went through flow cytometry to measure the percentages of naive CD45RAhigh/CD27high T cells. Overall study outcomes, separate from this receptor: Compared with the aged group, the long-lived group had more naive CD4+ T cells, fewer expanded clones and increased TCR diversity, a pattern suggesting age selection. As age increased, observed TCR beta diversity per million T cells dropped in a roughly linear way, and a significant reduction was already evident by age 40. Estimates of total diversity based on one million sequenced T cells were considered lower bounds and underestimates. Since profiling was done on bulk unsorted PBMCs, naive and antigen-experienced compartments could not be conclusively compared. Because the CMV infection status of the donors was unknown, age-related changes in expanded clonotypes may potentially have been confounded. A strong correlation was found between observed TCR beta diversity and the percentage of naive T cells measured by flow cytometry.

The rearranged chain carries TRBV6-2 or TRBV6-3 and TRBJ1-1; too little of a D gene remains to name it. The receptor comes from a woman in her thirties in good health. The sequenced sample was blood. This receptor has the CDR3 CASASPGRSTEAFF. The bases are TGTGCCAGCGCCTCCCCCGGAAGGAGCACTGAAGCTTTCTTT.